This TCR beta chain was profiled in a study of shared clonotypes between healthy human individuals. Method: immunoSEQ multiplex PCR; TCRdb's copy keeps in-frame clones and lacks some. Counted here are 230,000 or so clones, about 69% occurring once; the ten biggest clones make up over 8.5%. The CDR3 sequence is 17 residues long. Trimming at V came to 5 bases and at J to 7 bases, leaving 12 bases not matched to a gene. The germline gives CDR1 SGHVS, CDR2 FNYEAQ. The sample consisted of memory CD4+ T cells sorted from blood. Regarding subset: CD45RA-negative fraction. The chain uses TRBV7-6 and TRBJ2-3, with 13 bases aligning to TRBD2. This sequence originates from a man aged 25-45 years in good health. CDR3 DNA sequence: TGTGCCAGCAGCATACCTTTACTAGCGGGAGGGGAAAATACGCAGTATTTT. It specifies CASSIPLLAGGENTQYF.